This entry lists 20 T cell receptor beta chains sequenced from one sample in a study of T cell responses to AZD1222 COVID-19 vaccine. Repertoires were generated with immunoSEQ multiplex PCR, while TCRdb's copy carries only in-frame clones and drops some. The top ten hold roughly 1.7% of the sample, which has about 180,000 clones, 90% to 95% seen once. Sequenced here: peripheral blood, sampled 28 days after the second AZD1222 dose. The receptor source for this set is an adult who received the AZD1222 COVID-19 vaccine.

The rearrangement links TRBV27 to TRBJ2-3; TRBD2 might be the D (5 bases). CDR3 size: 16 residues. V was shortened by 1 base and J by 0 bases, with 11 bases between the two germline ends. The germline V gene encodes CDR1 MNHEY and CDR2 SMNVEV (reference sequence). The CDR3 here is CASSLFAGTSTDTQYF. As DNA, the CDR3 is TGTGCCAGCAGTTTATTTGCGGGCACTAGCACAGATACGCAGTATTTT.

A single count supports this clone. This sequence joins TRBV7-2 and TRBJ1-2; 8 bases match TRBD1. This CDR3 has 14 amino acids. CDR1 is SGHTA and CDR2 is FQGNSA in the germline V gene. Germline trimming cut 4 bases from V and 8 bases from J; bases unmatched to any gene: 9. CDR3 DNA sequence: TGTGCCAGCAGCTCCCGGACAGGGATGGGAGGCTACACCTTC. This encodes CASSSRTGMGGYTF.

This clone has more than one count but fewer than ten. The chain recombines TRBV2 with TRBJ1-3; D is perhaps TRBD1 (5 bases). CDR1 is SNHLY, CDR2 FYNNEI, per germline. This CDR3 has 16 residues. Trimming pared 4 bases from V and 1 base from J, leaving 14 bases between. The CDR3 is CASSVRPGYSGNTIYF. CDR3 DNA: TGTGCCAGCAGTGTTCGTCCAGGGTATTCTGGAAACACCATATATTTT.

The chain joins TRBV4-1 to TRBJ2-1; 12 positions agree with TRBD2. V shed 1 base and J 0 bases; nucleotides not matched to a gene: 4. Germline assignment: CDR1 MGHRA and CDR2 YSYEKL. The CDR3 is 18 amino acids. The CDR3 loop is CASSQGLAGGPSYNEQFF. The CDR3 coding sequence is TGCGCCAGCAGCCAAGGGCTAGCGGGAGGGCCCTCCTACAATGAGCAGTTCTTC.

The CDR3 DNA reads TGCGCCAGCAGCGCGGACAGTGTGCTAGCTCAAGAGGGGAAGTTCTTC. This codes for CASSADSVLAQEGKFF. The chain couples TRBV5-1 to TRBJ2-1, with D possibly being TRBD1 (6 bases). CDR1 and CDR2 from the germline V gene are SGHRS and YFSETQ. V was shortened by 4 bases and J by 14 bases, with 28 bases between the two germline ends. The CDR3 is made up of 16 amino acids.

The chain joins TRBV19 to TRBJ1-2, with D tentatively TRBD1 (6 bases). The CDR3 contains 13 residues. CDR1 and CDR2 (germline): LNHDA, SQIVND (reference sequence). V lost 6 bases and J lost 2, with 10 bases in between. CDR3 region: CASRTGPNYGYTF. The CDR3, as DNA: TGTGCCAGTAGAACAGGGCCCAACTATGGCTACACCTTC.

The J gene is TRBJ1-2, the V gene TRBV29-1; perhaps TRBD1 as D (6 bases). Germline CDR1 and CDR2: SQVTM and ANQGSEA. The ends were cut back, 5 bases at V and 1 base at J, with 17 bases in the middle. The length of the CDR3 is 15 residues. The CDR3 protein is CSVLGGQRSNYGYTF. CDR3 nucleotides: TGCAGCGTTCTAGGAGGACAGAGGAGTAACTATGGCTACACCTTC.

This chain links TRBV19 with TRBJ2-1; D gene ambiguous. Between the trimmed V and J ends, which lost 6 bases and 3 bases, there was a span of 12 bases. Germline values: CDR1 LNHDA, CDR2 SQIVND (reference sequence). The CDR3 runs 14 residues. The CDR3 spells CASSHLGNYNEQFF. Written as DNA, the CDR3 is TGTGCCAGTAGCCACCTGGGGAACTACAATGAGCAGTTCTTC.

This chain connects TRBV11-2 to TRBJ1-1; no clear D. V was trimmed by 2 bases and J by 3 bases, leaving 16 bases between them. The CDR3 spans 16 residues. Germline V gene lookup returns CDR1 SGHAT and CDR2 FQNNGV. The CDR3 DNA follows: TGTGCCAGCAGCTTAATAACCGTCCTCGGGCACACTGAAGCTTTCTTT. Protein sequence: CASSLITVLGHTEAFF.

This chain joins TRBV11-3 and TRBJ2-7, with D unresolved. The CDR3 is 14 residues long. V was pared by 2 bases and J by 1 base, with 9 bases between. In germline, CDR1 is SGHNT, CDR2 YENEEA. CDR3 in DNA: TGTGCCAGCAGCTTAACTGACGGGTCCTACGAGCAGTACTTC. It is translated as CASSLTDGSYEQYF.

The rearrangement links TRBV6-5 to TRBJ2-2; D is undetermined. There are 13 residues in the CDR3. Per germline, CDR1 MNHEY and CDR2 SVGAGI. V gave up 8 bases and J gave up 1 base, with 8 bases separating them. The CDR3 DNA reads TGTGCCAGCGAACCGGTGAACACCGGGGAGCTGTTTTTT. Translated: CASEPVNTGELFF.

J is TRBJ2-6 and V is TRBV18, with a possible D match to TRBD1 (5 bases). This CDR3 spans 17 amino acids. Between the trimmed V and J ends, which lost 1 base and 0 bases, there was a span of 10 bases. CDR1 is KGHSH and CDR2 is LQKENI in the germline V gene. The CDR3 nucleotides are TGTGCCAGCTCACCACAGGGGTCAGGCTCTGGGGCCAACGTCCTGACTTTC. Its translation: CASSPQGSGSGANVLTF.

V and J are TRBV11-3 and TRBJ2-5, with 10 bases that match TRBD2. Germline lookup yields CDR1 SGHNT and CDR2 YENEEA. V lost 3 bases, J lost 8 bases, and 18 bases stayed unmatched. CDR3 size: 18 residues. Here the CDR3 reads CASSFEGTLAGAGETQYF. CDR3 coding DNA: TGTGCCAGCAGCTTCGAAGGGACCCTAGCGGGGGCGGGGGAAACCCAGTACTTC.

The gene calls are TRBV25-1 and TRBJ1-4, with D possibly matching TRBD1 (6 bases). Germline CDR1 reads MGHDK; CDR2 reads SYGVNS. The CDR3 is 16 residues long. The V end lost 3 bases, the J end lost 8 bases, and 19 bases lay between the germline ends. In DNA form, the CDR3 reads TGTGCCAGCAGTGATTATTCCGGGACATCGGGGGAAAAACTGTTTTTT. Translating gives CASSDYSGTSGEKLFF.

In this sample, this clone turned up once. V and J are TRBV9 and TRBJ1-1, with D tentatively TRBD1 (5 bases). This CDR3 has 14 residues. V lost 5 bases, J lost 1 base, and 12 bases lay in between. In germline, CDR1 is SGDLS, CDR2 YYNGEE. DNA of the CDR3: TGTGCCAGCAGGCGGGACCCAGGGAACACTGAAGCTTTCTTT. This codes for CASRRDPGNTEAFF.

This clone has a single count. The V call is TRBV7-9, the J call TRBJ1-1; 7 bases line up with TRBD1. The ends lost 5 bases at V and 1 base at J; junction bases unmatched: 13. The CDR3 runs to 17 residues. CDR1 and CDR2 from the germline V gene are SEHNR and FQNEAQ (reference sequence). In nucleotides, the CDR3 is TGTGCCAGCAGCGTCAGACAGGGATCAACGGGGAACACTGAAGCTTTCTTT. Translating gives CASSVRQGSTGNTEAFF.

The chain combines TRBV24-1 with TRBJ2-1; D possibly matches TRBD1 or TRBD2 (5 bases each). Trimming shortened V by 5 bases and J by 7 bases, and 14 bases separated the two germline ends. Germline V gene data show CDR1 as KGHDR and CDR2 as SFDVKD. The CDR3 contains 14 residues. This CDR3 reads CATSGGRGGNEQFF. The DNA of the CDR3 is TGTGCCACCAGTGGCGGACGGGGCGGGAATGAGCAGTTCTTC.

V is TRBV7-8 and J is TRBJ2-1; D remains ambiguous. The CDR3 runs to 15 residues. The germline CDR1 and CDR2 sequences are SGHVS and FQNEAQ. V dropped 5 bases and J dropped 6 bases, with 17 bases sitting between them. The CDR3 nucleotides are TGTGCCAGCAGCCCACAACGCTTTGATAGCAATGAGCAGTTCTTC. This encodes CASSPQRFDSNEQFF.

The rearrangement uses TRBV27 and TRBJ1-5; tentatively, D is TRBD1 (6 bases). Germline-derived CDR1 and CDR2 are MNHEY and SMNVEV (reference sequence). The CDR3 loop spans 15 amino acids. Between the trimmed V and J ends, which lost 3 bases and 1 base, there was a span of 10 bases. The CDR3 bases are TGTGCCAGCAGTTTTTCGACAGGCAGCAATCAGCCCCAGCATTTT. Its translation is CASSFSTGSNQPQHF.

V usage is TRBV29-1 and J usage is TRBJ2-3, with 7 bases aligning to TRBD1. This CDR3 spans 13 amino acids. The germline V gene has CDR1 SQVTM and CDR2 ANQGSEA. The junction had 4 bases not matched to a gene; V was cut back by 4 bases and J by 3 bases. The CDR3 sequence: CSVADRVTDTQYF. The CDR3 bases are TGCAGCGTTGCAGACAGGGTTACAGATACGCAGTATTTT.